This TCR beta chain was retrieved from a study of OX40 agonist ivuxolimab in advanced cancers. The CDR3 sequence is 12 residues long. CDR1 and CDR2 from the germline V gene are SEHNR and FQNEAQ (reference sequence). With 3 bases removed from V and 0 bases from J, the gap between germline ends came to 1 base. The method was immunoSEQ multiplex PCR; TCRdb's version includes in-frame clones alone and lacks a portion of them. The data show approximately 86,000 clones, just over 90% seen once. The table lists this clone with a few counts. Antigen: not known. Other DNA sequences in this specimen translate into the identical CDR3. Overall study results and limits: Within 6 weeks, CD4+ and CD8+ blood T cells expanded clonally at 0.1 to 3.0 mg/kg.

This rearrangement joins TRBV7-9 to TRBJ2-3, with D unclear. The sequencing used CD4+ or CD8+ T cells sorted from blood, collected in a trial of the OX40 agonist ivuxolimab. The sequence was obtained from an adult with an advanced solid tumor such as melanoma, head and neck, liver or kidney cancer. This CDR3 reads CASSLSTDTQYF. The CDR3 DNA sequence: TGTGCCAGCAGCTTGAGCACAGATACGCAGTATTTT.